This note documents a single T cell receptor beta chain sequence. Its specificity is not known. The junction departs from germline at one end; a sequencing error may be responsible. The sample belongs to a study of tumor-infiltrating lymphocytes in primary liver carcinoma. Background on the study: Surgical resection was used to treat these primary liver carcinoma patients. The yield of productive TCRbeta reads per sample was roughly 3.65 to 7.5 million and was similar across tissue types. Whole-study findings and limits: Tumors carried a top-250-clone fraction significantly exceeding that of blood (p = 0.039).

cDNA specific to TCR beta was made from 450 to 650 ng of total RNA, with a constant-region primer employed for priming. Three nested multiplex PCR rounds, a slightly modified ARM-PCR, produced the libraries for TCR beta. Both of the initial two PCR rounds ran for nine to eleven cycles and employed TRBV1-TRBV30 forward primers alongside a C-beta reverse primer. In TCRdb, the multiplex PCR reads were re-called with MiXCR into one record per CDR3 protein. The sample holds 330,000 or so distinct CDR3 sequences, almost 65% seen once. The CDR3 consists of 13 residues. Germline loops: CDR1 SGHAT, CDR2 FQNNGV. Alongside blood RNA obtained from unsorted whole blood, germline DNA was also extracted.

The sequence was collected from a man aged 35 to 55 with primary liver carcinoma and hepatitis B virus infection. Sequenced input: peripheral blood. The chain couples TRBV11-2 to TRBJ2-7, with D unresolved. Written as DNA, the CDR3 is TGCGCCAGCAGTTTAGAAACTTCTCAGGAGCAGTACTTC. Its translation is CASSLETSQEQYF.